This T cell receptor beta chain was sequenced for a study of shared clonotypes between healthy human individuals. Study outcomes and limitations: Genetic and exposure-history diversity was limited by the few donors.

J lost 4 bases, V lost 2 bases, and 5 bases had no gene match. CDR1 and CDR2 (germline): SGHRS, YFSETQ. This CDR3 region has 15 residues. A word on this clone: As yet, its antigen is unknown.

Profiling relied on immunoSEQ multiplex PCR, and the TCRdb table lists in-frame clones only, not all of them. The sample holds roughly 2 million clones, roughly 95% seen once. Healthy adults negative for HIV, lacking recent acute infections or vaccinations, served as donors. All participating donors were Caucasian adults from Nashville, Tennessee. The gene calls are TRBV5-1 and TRBJ2-2; TRBD1 matches 7 bases. The sequence came from a man younger than 35 in good health. The sample was naive CD4+ T cells sorted from blood. The subset was: CD45RA+ positively selected. CDR3 DNA sequence: TGCGCCAGCAGCTTCCGACAGGGTCGCACCGGGGAGCTGTTTTTT. As protein: CASSFRQGRTGELFF.